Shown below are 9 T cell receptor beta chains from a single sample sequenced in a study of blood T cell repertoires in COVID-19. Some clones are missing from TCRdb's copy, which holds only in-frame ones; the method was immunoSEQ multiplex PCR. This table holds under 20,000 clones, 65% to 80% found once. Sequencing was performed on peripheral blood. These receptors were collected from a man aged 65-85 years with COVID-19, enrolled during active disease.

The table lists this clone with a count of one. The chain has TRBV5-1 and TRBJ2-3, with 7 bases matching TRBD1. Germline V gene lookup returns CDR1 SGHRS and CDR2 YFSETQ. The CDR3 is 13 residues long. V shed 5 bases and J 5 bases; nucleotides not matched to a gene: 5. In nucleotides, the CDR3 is TGCGCCAGCAGTGGGACAGCGGTAGATACGCAGTATTTT. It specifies CASSGTAVDTQYF.

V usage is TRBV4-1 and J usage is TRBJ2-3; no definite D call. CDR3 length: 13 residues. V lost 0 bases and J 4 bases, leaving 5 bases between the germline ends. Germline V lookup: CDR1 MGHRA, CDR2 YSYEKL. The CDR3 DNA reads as TGCGCCAGCAGCCAAGATCTCCCAGATACGCAGTATTTT. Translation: CASSQDLPDTQYF.

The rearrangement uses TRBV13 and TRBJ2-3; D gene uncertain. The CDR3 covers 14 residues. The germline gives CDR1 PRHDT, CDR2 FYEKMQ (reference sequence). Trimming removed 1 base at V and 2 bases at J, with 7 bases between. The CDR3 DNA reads TGTGCCAGCAGCTTAGTGGCAGTCACAGATACGCAGTATTTT. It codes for CASSLVAVTDTQYF.

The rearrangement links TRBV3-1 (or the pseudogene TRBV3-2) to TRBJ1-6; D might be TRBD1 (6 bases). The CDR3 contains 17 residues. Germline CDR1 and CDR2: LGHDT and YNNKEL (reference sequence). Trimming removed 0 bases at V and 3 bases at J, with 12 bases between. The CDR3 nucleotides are TGTGCCAGCAGCCAAGAATGGGACACATTCTATAATTCACCCCTCCACTTT. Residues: CASSQEWDTFYNSPLHF.

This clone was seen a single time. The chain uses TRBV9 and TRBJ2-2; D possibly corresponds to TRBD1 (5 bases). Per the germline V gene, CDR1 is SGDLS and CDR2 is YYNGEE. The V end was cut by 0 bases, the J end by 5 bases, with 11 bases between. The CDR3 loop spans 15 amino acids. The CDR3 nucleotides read TGTGCCAGCAGCGTAGCCTCCGCAGGGACCGGGGAGCTGTTTTTT. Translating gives CASSVASAGTGELFF.

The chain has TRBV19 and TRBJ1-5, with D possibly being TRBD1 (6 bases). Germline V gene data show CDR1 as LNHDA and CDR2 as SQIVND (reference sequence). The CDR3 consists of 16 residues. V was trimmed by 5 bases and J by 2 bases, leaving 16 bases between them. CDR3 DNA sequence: TGTGCCAGTAGTGTTACAGGGATTCGGGGCAATCAGCCCCAGCATTTT. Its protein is CASSVTGIRGNQPQHF.

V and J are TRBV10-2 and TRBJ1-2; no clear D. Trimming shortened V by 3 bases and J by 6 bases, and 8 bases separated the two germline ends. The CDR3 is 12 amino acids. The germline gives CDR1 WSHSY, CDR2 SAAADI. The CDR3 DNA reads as TGCGCCAGCAGTGATTTCCCGGATGGCTACACCTTC. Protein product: CASSDFPDGYTF.

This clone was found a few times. CDR3 in amino acids: CASSSGIETQYF. In DNA form, the CDR3 reads TGTGCCAGCAGCTCCGGGATAGAGACCCAGTACTTC. V gene TRBV11-2 combines with J gene TRBJ2-5, with D perhaps matching TRBD2 (5 bases). The CDR3 runs 12 residues. Between the trimmed V and J ends, which lost 4 bases and 4 bases, there was a span of 7 bases. Germline V gives CDR1 SGHAT, CDR2 FQNNGV.

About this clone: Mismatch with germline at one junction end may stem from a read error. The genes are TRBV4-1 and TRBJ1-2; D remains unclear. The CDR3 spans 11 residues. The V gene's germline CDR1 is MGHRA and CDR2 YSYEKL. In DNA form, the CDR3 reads TGCGCCAGCAGCCAAGATCTTTTTATCGCCTTC. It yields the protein CASSQDLFIAF.